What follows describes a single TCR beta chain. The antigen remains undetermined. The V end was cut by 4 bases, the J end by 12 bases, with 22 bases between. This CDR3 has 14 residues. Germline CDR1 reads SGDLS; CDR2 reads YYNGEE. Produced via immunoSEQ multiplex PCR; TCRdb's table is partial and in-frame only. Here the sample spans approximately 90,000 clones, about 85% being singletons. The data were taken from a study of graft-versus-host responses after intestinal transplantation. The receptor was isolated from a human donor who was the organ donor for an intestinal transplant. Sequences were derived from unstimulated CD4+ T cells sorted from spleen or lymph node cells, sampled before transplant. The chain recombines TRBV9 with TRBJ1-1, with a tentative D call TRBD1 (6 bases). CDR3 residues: CASSPEGDYRIPFF. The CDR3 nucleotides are TGTGCCAGCAGCCCCGAGGGGGACTACAGGATACCTTTCTTT. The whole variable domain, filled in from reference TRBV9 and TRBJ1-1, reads DSGVTQTPKHLITATGQRVTLRCSPRSGDLSVYWYQQSLDQGLQFLIQYYNGEERAKGNILERFSAQQFPDLHSELNLSSLELGDSALYFCASSPEGDYRIPFFGQGTRLTVV.